This is a list of T cell receptor beta chains from one sample in a study of T cell responses to AZD1222 COVID-19 vaccine. Profiled with immunoSEQ multiplex PCR; TCRdb holds only in-frame clones, not every one. The table has 80,000 to 100,000 clones, 89% seen once. The sample was peripheral blood, taken on day 0 of MenACWY control vaccination. The receptor source for this set is an adult in good health. Both conserved end residues are part of each CDR3. Fields, in order: D gene, V gene, J gene, clone size, CDR3 protein, CDR3 DNA. D genes are given only for firm matches. Not all rows give a size; the values are once, few, many and, for expanded clones, a class.

>NA|TRBV6-5|TRBJ1-1|NA
CASKNLLVDTEAFF
TGTGCCAGCAAGAATTTACTTGTGGACACTGAAGCTTTCTTT
>NA|TRBV5-4|TRBJ2-3|NA
CASSLDSTDTQYF
TGTGCCAGCAGCTTGGATAGCACAGATACGCAGTATTTT
>NA|TRBV20-1|TRBJ2-5|NA
CSARTQETQYF
TGCAGTGCTCGGACTCAAGAGACCCAGTACTTC
>NA|TRBV25-1|TRBJ1-5|few
CASSGSGQNNQPQHF
TGTGCCAGCAGTGGGTCGGGTCAAAACAATCAGCCCCAGCATTTT
>TRBD1|TRBV5-1|TRBJ1-2|NA
CASSPSQGAVGGYTF
TGCGCCAGCAGCCCATCACAGGGGGCGGTGGGTGGCTACACCTTC
>TRBD2|TRBV19|TRBJ2-3|NA
CASSLRLAGGRTDTQYF
TGTGCCAGTAGTTTACGACTAGCGGGGGGGAGGACAGATACGCAGTATTTT
>NA|TRBV6-5|TRBJ1-4|NA
CASRSGAANEKLFF
TGTGCCAGCCGGTCAGGGGCTGCTAATGAAAAACTGTTTTTT
>TRBD1|TRBV7-8|TRBJ1-4|NA
CASSLFSGGPTNEKLFF
TGTGCCAGCAGCTTATTTTCAGGGGGGCCAACTAATGAAAAACTGTTTTTT
>NA|TRBV5-6|TRBJ1-5|NA
CASSWGWNSNQPQHF
TGTGCCAGCAGCTGGGGCTGGAATAGCAATCAGCCCCAGCATTTT
>NA|TRBV19|TRBJ1-3|NA
CASGQGRGNTIYF
TGTGCCAGTGGCCAGGGGCGAGGAAACACCATATATTTT
>TRBD1|TRBV3-1/TRBV3-2|TRBJ1-1|NA
CASSQQGAAEAFF
TGTGCCAGCAGCCAACAGGGGGCCGCTGAAGCTTTCTTT
>NA|TRBV19|TRBJ1-3|once
CASSYTGRFVTIYF
TGTGCCAGTAGCTACACGGGTCGATTTGTCACCATATATTTT
>TRBD2|TRBV3-1/TRBV3-2|TRBJ2-1|NA
CASSQTGTSYNEQFF
TGTGCCAGCAGCCAAACCGGGACTAGCTACAATGAGCAGTTCTTC
>TRBD1|TRBV28|TRBJ2-2|NA
CASSLRAGGFTGELFF
TGTGCCAGCAGTTTAAGGGCAGGGGGCTTTACCGGGGAGCTGTTTTTT
>NA|TRBV10-1|TRBJ2-1|NA
CASSESTRQAYNEQFF
TGCGCCAGCAGTGAGTCGACTCGACAGGCCTACAATGAGCAGTTCTTC
>TRBD1|TRBV6-2/TRBV6-3|TRBJ1-2|once
CASSHRTGGNYGYTF
TGTGCCAGCAGTCACAGGACAGGGGGCAACTATGGCTACACCTTC
>NA|TRBV6-4|TRBJ1-1|NA
CASSREGGAGTEAFF
TGTGCCAGCAGCCGAGAGGGGGGGGCAGGCACTGAAGCTTTCTTT
>NA|TRBV5-4|TRBJ2-5|NA
CASSLGRDPLETQYF
TGTGCCAGCAGCTTGGGCCGGGACCCACTGGAGACCCAGTACTTC
>NA|TRBV7-2|TRBJ1-1|NA
CASSLVGRLNTEAFF
TGTGCCAGCAGCTTAGTGGGTAGGCTGAACACTGAAGCTTTCTTT
>NA|TRBV5-6|TRBJ2-3|NA
CASSLDRPDTQYF
TGTGCCAGCAGCTTGGACAGGCCAGATACGCAGTATTTT
>TRBD1|TRBV28|TRBJ1-6|NA
CASRPGDRGGSPLHF
TGTGCCAGCAGACCCGGGGACAGGGGTGGTTCACCCCTCCACTTT
>TRBD1|TRBV3-1/TRBV3-2|TRBJ1-2|once
CASSPQGNANYGYTF
TGTGCCAGCAGCCCACAGGGGAATGCTAACTATGGCTACACCTTC
>NA|TRBV7-2|TRBJ1-1|NA
CASSSSLNTEAFF
TGTGCCAGCAGCTCGTCTCTGAACACTGAAGCTTTCTTT
>TRBD2|TRBV9|TRBJ2-7|NA
CASSVATAGDEQYF
TGTGCCAGCAGCGTAGCAACTGCGGGGGACGAGCAGTACTTC
>NA|TRBV4-1|TRBJ2-7|once
CASSQDAGATSYEQYF
TGCGCCAGCAGCCAAGATGCGGGGGCAACCTCCTACGAGCAGTACTTC
>NA|TRBV29-1|TRBJ1-1|NA
CSVVFPTEAFF
TGCAGCGTCGTGTTTCCTACTGAAGCTTTCTTT
>TRBD2|TRBV3-1/TRBV3-2|TRBJ2-7|NA
CASSQGVRLAGGHEQYF
TGTGCCAGCAGCCAAGGAGTGAGGCTAGCGGGGGGGCACGAGCAGTACTTC
>NA|TRBV9|TRBJ2-2|NA
CASTAGEGTGELFF
TGTGCCAGCACAGCAGGGGAGGGTACCGGGGAGCTGTTTTTT
>NA|TRBV2|TRBJ1-1|NA
CASLRNTEAFF
TGTGCCAGTCTCCGGAACACTGAAGCTTTCTTT
>NA|TRBV4-3|TRBJ1-1|NA
CASSPGRPNTEAFF
TGCGCCAGCAGCCCTGGGCGGCCGAACACTGAAGCTTTCTTT
>NA|TRBV7-3|TRBJ2-6|NA
CASSPSSGGSGANVLTF
TGTGCCAGCAGCCCCAGTTCAGGAGGCTCTGGGGCCAACGTCCTGACTTTC
>NA|TRBV5-1|TRBJ1-4|NA
CATGGFSRGEKLFF
TGCGCCACGGGGGGTTTCTCCAGGGGTGAAAAACTGTTTTTT
>TRBD1|TRBV12-5|TRBJ2-5|NA
CASGLQGDQETQYF
TGTGCTAGTGGTTTGCAGGGGGACCAAGAGACCCAGTACTTC
>NA|TRBV30|TRBJ1-5|NA
CAWSVFRPPTQPQHF
TGTGCCTGGAGTGTGTTTCGCCCCCCCACGCAGCCCCAGCATTTT
>NA|TRBV7-2|TRBJ2-2|NA
CASSLGVGELFF
TGTGCCAGCAGCTTAGGGGTCGGGGAGCTGTTTTTT
>NA|TRBV2|TRBJ2-1|NA
CASSEARTDMGFEQFF
TGTGCCAGCAGTGAAGCCCGGACGGATATGGGGTTTGAGCAGTTCTTC
>NA|TRBV28|TRBJ2-1|NA
CASSPRSAGLSYNEQFF
TGTGCCAGCAGTCCACGATCTGCGGGGCTCTCCTACAATGAGCAGTTCTTC
>TRBD1|TRBV7-9|TRBJ1-2|NA
CASRPGTGVGYTF
TGTGCCAGCAGGCCTGGGACAGGGGTTGGCTACACCTTC
>NA|TRBV5-4|TRBJ2-2|once
CASSFEQGVGELFF
TGTGCCAGCAGCTTCGAGCAGGGAGTCGGGGAGCTGTTTTTT
>TRBD2|TRBV7-8|TRBJ2-5|NA
CASSINSGGGETQYF
TGTGCCAGCAGCATAAATAGCGGGGGAGGAGAGACCCAGTACTTC
>TRBD1|TRBV18|TRBJ2-4|NA
CASSPQKTGVKNIQYF
TGTGCCAGCTCACCACAGAAGACAGGGGTCAAAAACATTCAGTACTTC
>NA|TRBV28|TRBJ1-3|once
CASSLRGGSAGNTIYF
TGTGCCAGCAGTTTACGGGGGGGCTCGGCTGGAAACACCATATATTTT
>NA|TRBV5-6|TRBJ2-3|once
CASSLAGRQTTDTQYF
TGTGCCAGCAGCTTGGCTGGTCGGCAGACCACAGATACGCAGTATTTT
>TRBD1|TRBV19|TRBJ2-5|NA
CASKKNRGGQETQYF
TGTGCCAGTAAGAAGAACAGGGGTGGCCAAGAGACCCAGTACTTC
>NA|TRBV4-3|TRBJ1-2|NA
CASSQGAAGSNYGYTF
TGCGCCAGCAGCCAAGGGGCAGCAGGATCAAACTATGGCTACACCTTC
>TRBD2|TRBV11-3|TRBJ2-3|NA
CASSFGGATDTQYF
TGTGCCAGCAGCTTCGGGGGGGCGACAGATACGCAGTATTTT
>NA|TRBV5-5|TRBJ1-5|NA
CASSSLGTSNQPQHF
TGTGCCAGCAGCTCCTTAGGGACCTCCAATCAGCCCCAGCATTTT
>TRBD2|TRBV11-3|TRBJ2-1|few
CASSHGGTSGGASRQFF
TGTGCCAGCAGCCACGGCGGGACTAGCGGGGGGGCCTCCCGACAGTTCTTC
>TRBD1|TRBV28|TRBJ2-7|once
CAILGGLGTGYEQYF
TGTGCCATCCTTGGGGGATTGGGGACAGGGTACGAGCAGTACTTC
>NA|TRBV27|TRBJ1-1|NA
CASSLWQGQNTEAFF
TGTGCCAGCAGTTTATGGCAGGGACAGAACACTGAAGCTTTCTTT
>TRBD1|TRBV19|TRBJ1-2|NA
CASSSRDRANYGYTF
TGTGCCAGTTCATCCCGGGACAGGGCTAACTATGGCTACACCTTC
>NA|TRBV29-1|TRBJ1-5|few
CSVAFGTDNQPQHF
TGCAGCGTTGCTTTCGGGACGGATAATCAGCCCCAGCATTTT
>NA|TRBV9|TRBJ2-2|NA
CASSVVAGELFF
TGTGCCAGCAGCGTAGTAGCCGGGGAGCTGTTTTTT
>NA|TRBV7-2|TRBJ1-4|once
CASSLGSAVTNEKLFF
TGTGCCAGCAGCTTAGGGTCGGCAGTTACTAATGAAAAACTGTTTTTT